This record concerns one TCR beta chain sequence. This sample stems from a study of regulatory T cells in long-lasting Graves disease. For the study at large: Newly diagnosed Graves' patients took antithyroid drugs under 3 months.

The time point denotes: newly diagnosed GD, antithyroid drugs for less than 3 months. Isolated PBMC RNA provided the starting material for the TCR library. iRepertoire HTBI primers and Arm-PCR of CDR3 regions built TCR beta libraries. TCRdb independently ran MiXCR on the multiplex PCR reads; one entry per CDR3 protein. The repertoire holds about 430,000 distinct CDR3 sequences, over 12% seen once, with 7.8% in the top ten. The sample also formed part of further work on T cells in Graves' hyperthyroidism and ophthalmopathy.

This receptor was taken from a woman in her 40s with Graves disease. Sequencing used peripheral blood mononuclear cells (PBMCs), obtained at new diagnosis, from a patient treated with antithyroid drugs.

The CDR3: CASSTLGQGRANVLTF. The CDR3 region has the DNA TGTGCCAGCAGCACGCTAGGACAGGGTCGGGCCAACGTCCTGACTTTC. V gene TRBV7-6 combines with J gene TRBJ2-6; 8 positions match TRBD1. Germline CDR1 and CDR2: SGHVS and FNYEAQ. The CDR3 is 16 amino acids. Unmatched junction bases numbered 8, after V lost 5 bases and J lost 5 bases.